Listed below are T cell receptor beta chains from one sample, sequenced in a study of T-cell reconstitution after alpha-beta-depleted transplantation in children. TCRdb analysed the PCR reads with MiXCR anew, one entry per CDR3 protein. The profile shows roughly 500,000 distinct CDR3 sequences, about a sixth of them singletons. Sequencing was performed on PBMCs from the stem cell graft donor, taken from the stem cell graft. Receptors were obtained from a human donor who donated a stem cell graft to a child with acute lymphoblastic leukemia. The CDR3 runs from the conserved cysteine through the conserved F or W. D genes are given only for firm matches. Not every row has a clone size; where given, it reads once, few, many or a size class.

j_call d_call clone_size v_call cdr3_aa cdr3_nt
TRBJ2-3 - few TRBV7-8 CASSSIGTPRGTDTQYF TGTGCCAGCAGCTCTATCGGGACACCGAGAGGCACAGATACGCAGTATTTT
TRBJ2-7 - - TRBV27 CASRAANYEQYF TGTGCCAGCAGAGCAGCGAATTACGAGCAGTACTTC
TRBJ1-4 - - TRBV6-5 CASSYSYGATNEKLFF TGTGCCAGCAGTTACTCGTACGGGGCAACTAATGAAAAACTGTTTTTT
TRBJ2-7 - few TRBV10-3 CAISGQASYEQYF TGTGCCATCAGTGGACAGGCCTCCTACGAGCAGTACTTC
TRBJ2-2 - few TRBV3-1 CASSLSVGSGELFF TGTGCCAGCAGCCTTTCTGTAGGGTCCGGGGAGCTGTTTTTT
TRBJ2-1 - few TRBV20-1 CSARIEGGNEQFF TGCAGTGCTAGGATTGAGGGGGGCAATGAGCAGTTCTTC
TRBJ1-1 - - TRBV7-6 CASSRSVGMNTEAFF TGTGCCAGCAGCCGGAGTGTAGGGATGAACACTGAAGCTTTCTTT
TRBJ2-2 - - TRBV25-1 CASSELGPNTGELFF TGTGCCAGCAGTGAATTGGGACCGAACACCGGGGAGCTGTTTTTT
TRBJ2-7 - - TRBV10-3 CAIGGYVSEQYF TGTGCCATCGGGGGGTACGTCTCCGAGCAGTACTTC
TRBJ2-1 TRBD2 - TRBV5-6 CASSLESGISEQFF TGTGCCAGCAGCTTGGAGAGCGGGATCTCTGAGCAGTTCTTC
TRBJ2-5 TRBD2 - TRBV5-1 CASSLPSGSGETQYF TGCGCCAGCAGCTTGCCTAGCGGGAGTGGAGAGACCCAGTACTTC
TRBJ1-2 TRBD1 - TRBV3-1 CASSQDLDRPHF TGTGCCAGCAGCCAAGATTTGGACAGGCCTCACTTC
TRBJ1-2 TRBD1 - TRBV5-1 CASSPWDRGTYGYTF TGCGCCAGCAGCCCTTGGGACAGGGGGACCTATGGCTACACCTTC
TRBJ2-1 - - TRBV14 CASSQGVRGNEQFF TGTGCCAGCAGCCAAGGGGTACGGGGAAATGAGCAGTTCTTC
TRBJ2-5 TRBD2 many TRBV6-5 CASSYFGTSGRTETQYF TGTGCCAGCAGTTACTTCGGGACTAGCGGGAGAACAGAGACCCAGTACTTC
TRBJ2-5 TRBD1 few TRBV12-3/TRBV12-4 CASSLQTGTETQYF TGTGCCAGCAGTTTACAGACAGGGACGGAGACCCAGTACTTC
TRBJ1-3 - many TRBV5-1 CASSSEVNAANTIYF TGCGCCAGCAGTTCAGAGGTGAACGCCGCAAACACCATATATTTT
TRBJ2-1 TRBD1 - TRBV7-3 CASSLNPRDSYNEQFF TGTGCCAGCAGCTTAAACCCCCGGGACAGCTACAATGAGCAGTTCTTC
TRBJ2-2 - - TRBV2 CASRESPAPAGRAAGELFF TGTGCCAGCAGAGAATCCCCGGCTCCGGCTGGCAGGGCGGCCGGGGAGCTGTTTTTT
TRBJ2-7 - once TRBV20-1 CSARDRRFYDQYF TGCAGTGCTAGAGATCGCCGATTCTACGACCAGTACTTC
TRBJ2-7 TRBD1 - TRBV9 CASSVDGTGTYEQYF TGTGCCAGCAGCGTAGACGGGACAGGGACCTACGAGCAGTACTTC
TRBJ2-7 - few TRBV15 CATSILKGFDEQYF TGTGCCACCAGCATTTTGAAGGGCTTCGACGAGCAGTACTTC
TRBJ1-4 - few TRBV5-1 CASSLGGTSDEKLFF TGCGCCAGCAGCTTAGGGGGAACCTCGGATGAAAAACTGTTTTTT
TRBJ2-1 - - TRBV6-1 CASSNDRWGMDNEQFF TGTGCCAGCAGTAATGACAGGTGGGGGATGGACAATGAGCAGTTCTTC
TRBJ1-5 - - TRBV4-1 CASSQERGDGGRNQPQHF TGCGCCAGCAGCCAAGAGAGGGGGGACGGGGGTCGCAATCAGCCCCAGCATTTT
TRBJ2-7 - few TRBV7-9 CASSPTTSLYEQYF TGTGCCAGCAGCCCTACGACTAGTCTGTACGAGCAGTACTTC
TRBJ2-1 - few TRBV7-7 CARPSPFWQFF TGTGCCAGACCCTCCCCATTTTGGCAGTTCTTC
TRBJ2-5 TRBD2 - TRBV11-2 CASRGAGGGETQYF TGTGCCAGCAGGGGCGCGGGAGGGGGGGAGACCCAGTACTTC